A selection of T cell receptor beta chains follows, all from one sample in a study of blood T cell repertoires in COVID-19. Repertoires were generated with immunoSEQ multiplex PCR, while TCRdb's copy carries only in-frame clones and drops some. The sample shows 250,000 or so clones, 86% of them seen only once. Sequenced: peripheral blood. All receptors come from a man aged 60 to 75 with acute or convalescent COVID-19. The CDR3 runs from the conserved cysteine through the conserved F or W. The D gene is left open where the match is weak. Rows may omit the clone size; those that give it use once, few, many or a size class.

d_gene: NA; abundance: few; j_gene: TRBJ1-5; v_gene: TRBV10-3; CDR3nt: TGTGCCATCAGTGAGTCGGGGGGGGAATGGAATCAGCCCCAGCATTTT; CDR3aa: CAISESGGEWNQPQHF
d_gene: TRBD1; abundance: NA; j_gene: TRBJ1-2; v_gene: TRBV7-9; CDR3nt: TGTGCCAGCAGTACTATGGGACAGGGGATTCGCAACTATGGCTACACCTTC; CDR3aa: CASSTMGQGIRNYGYTF
d_gene: NA; abundance: NA; j_gene: TRBJ1-5; v_gene: TRBV19; CDR3nt: TGTGCCAGTAGCCTTTCGAGAAGCAATCAGCCCCAGCATTTT; CDR3aa: CASSLSRSNQPQHF
d_gene: TRBD1; abundance: NA; j_gene: TRBJ2-7; v_gene: TRBV7-6; CDR3nt: TGTGCCAGCAGCCAATCCGCCGGGACAGTCCTCGGGCAGTACTTC; CDR3aa: CASSQSAGTVLGQYF
d_gene: NA; abundance: NA; j_gene: TRBJ1-2; v_gene: TRBV7-2; CDR3nt: TGTGCCAGCAGCGCCTACAGGGCCGGGGATGGCTACACCTTC; CDR3aa: CASSAYRAGDGYTF
d_gene: TRBD2; abundance: medium-sized; j_gene: TRBJ2-7; v_gene: TRBV28; CDR3nt: TGTGCCAGCAGTTTTCCGGCAGTAAAGACTAGCCAGGCCGACGAGCAGTACTTC; CDR3aa: CASSFPAVKTSQADEQYF
d_gene: NA; abundance: few; j_gene: TRBJ2-2; v_gene: TRBV7-8; CDR3nt: TGTGCCAGCAGCTTATCGGGTTCCGGGGAGCTGTTTTTT; CDR3aa: CASSLSGSGELFF
d_gene: TRBD1; abundance: NA; j_gene: TRBJ1-5; v_gene: TRBV2; CDR3nt: TGTGCCAGCAAAATGGACAGGGGAGGCAATCAGCCCCAGCATTTT; CDR3aa: CASKMDRGGNQPQHF
d_gene: TRBD2; abundance: few; j_gene: TRBJ2-7; v_gene: TRBV7-2; CDR3nt: TGTGCCAGCAGCTTAGGTGGGACTAGAGCCTACGAGCAGTACTTC; CDR3aa: CASSLGGTRAYEQYF
d_gene: TRBD1; abundance: once; j_gene: TRBJ2-5; v_gene: TRBV6-2/TRBV6-3; CDR3nt: TGTGCCAGCAGTTACCGAAACATGACAGGGGAAGAGTACCAAGAGACCCAGTACTTC; CDR3aa: CASSYRNMTGEEYQETQYF
d_gene: TRBD1; abundance: NA; j_gene: TRBJ1-2; v_gene: TRBV30; CDR3nt: TGTGCCGGTACAGGGGATGCGGGGAATGGCTACACCTTC; CDR3aa: CAGTGDAGNGYTF
d_gene: TRBD1; abundance: NA; j_gene: TRBJ2-5; v_gene: TRBV15; CDR3nt: TGTGCCACCAGCTTGGGGACAGGGGGCGCGCGAGGAGAGACCCAGTACTTC; CDR3aa: CATSLGTGGARGETQYF
d_gene: TRBD2; abundance: few; j_gene: TRBJ2-5; v_gene: TRBV28; CDR3nt: TGTGCCAGCAGATCTATAGCGGGAGGGCCCTCGGGAGAGACCCAGTACTTC; CDR3aa: CASRSIAGGPSGETQYF
d_gene: TRBD1; abundance: NA; j_gene: TRBJ2-4; v_gene: TRBV5-1; CDR3nt: TGCGCCAGCAGCTTGGTTGGGACAGGTAAAAACATTCAGTACTTC; CDR3aa: CASSLVGTGKNIQYF
d_gene: TRBD1; abundance: NA; j_gene: TRBJ2-1; v_gene: TRBV27; CDR3nt: TGTGCCAGCAGTTCTTACGGACAGGGCGAGCAGTTCTTC; CDR3aa: CASSSYGQGEQFF
d_gene: TRBD1; abundance: NA; j_gene: TRBJ2-4; v_gene: TRBV6-1; CDR3nt: TGTGCCAGCAGTGAACGAAGTGGGACAGGGAACATTCAGTACTTC; CDR3aa: CASSERSGTGNIQYF
d_gene: NA; abundance: NA; j_gene: TRBJ1-3; v_gene: TRBV11-3; CDR3nt: TGTGCCAGCTCCACAGGGTACTCTGGAAACACCATATATTTT; CDR3aa: CASSTGYSGNTIYF
d_gene: NA; abundance: NA; j_gene: TRBJ2-2; v_gene: TRBV7-3; CDR3nt: TGTGCCAGCAGCGCTACTCCCGGGGAGCTGTTTTTT; CDR3aa: CASSATPGELFF
d_gene: NA; abundance: NA; j_gene: TRBJ2-1; v_gene: TRBV3-1/TRBV3-2; CDR3nt: TGTGCCAGCAGCCAAGATTCGAACATTTACAATGAGCAGTTCTTC; CDR3aa: CASSQDSNIYNEQFF
d_gene: NA; abundance: once; j_gene: TRBJ2-1; v_gene: TRBV30; CDR3nt: TGTGCCTGGAGTTCCCAACCATTGGTCTCCGACAATGGGCAGTTCTTC; CDR3aa: CAWSSQPLVSDNGQFF
d_gene: TRBD1; abundance: once; j_gene: TRBJ1-1; v_gene: TRBV19; CDR3nt: TGTGCCAGTAGTACCTACAGGGGCAACACTGAAGCTTTCTTT; CDR3aa: CASSTYRGNTEAFF
d_gene: TRBD2; abundance: NA; j_gene: TRBJ2-7; v_gene: TRBV9; CDR3nt: TGTGCCAGCAGCGTTGGGACTAGCTTAAATTACGAGCAGTACTTC; CDR3aa: CASSVGTSLNYEQYF
d_gene: NA; abundance: NA; j_gene: TRBJ2-1; v_gene: TRBV6-5; CDR3nt: TGTGCCAGCAGTATCATTTACAATGAGCAGTTCTTC; CDR3aa: CASSIIYNEQFF
d_gene: NA; abundance: NA; j_gene: TRBJ1-3; v_gene: TRBV5-8; CDR3nt: TGTGCCAGCAGCTTCCGTAACAGTGGTCGAAACACCATATATTTT; CDR3aa: CASSFRNSGRNTIYF